This passage covers 28 T cell receptor beta chains from one sample sequenced in a study of CD8+ T cells in alopecia areata. Regarding treatment: oral pan-JAK inhibitor, 5-10 mg twice daily. RNA was extracted and reverse transcribed into cDNA as the sequencing template. Sequencing used immunoSEQ multiplex PCR; TCRdb keeps in-frame clones, though not all of them. The data contain 150,000 to 200,000 clones, roughly 60% of them singletons. The material was CD4+ T cells sorted from blood, obtained at week 24, from a patient treated with tofacitinib. These receptors all come from a human donor with alopecia areata.

The chain recombines TRBV2 with TRBJ2-7; TRBD1 or TRBD2 may be the D gene (5 bases each). The germline V gene has CDR1 SNHLY and CDR2 FYNNEI. The CDR3 runs to 14 residues. V gave up 6 bases and J gave up 0 bases, with 12 bases separating them. CDR3 sequence (DNA): TGTGCCAGCAGCGGGGACGGCAGCTCCTACGAGCAGTACTTC. It codes for CASSGDGSSYEQYF.

This clone was seen a few times. This chain uses TRBV20-1 with TRBJ1-2, with a possible D match to TRBD1 (5 bases). The length of the CDR3 is 11 residues. Per the germline V gene, CDR1 is DFQATT and CDR2 is SNEGSKA (reference sequence). V lost 7 bases to trimming and J lost 4 bases, with 10 bases between them. The CDR3 protein is CSVPGSYGYTF. CDR3 nucleotide sequence: TGCAGTGTTCCAGGGTCCTATGGCTACACCTTC.

A single count supports this clone. This chain's CDR3 is CASSDLGDTQYF. The CDR3 nucleotides read TGTGCCAGCAGTGATTTAGGAGATACGCAGTATTTT. V and J are TRBV27 and TRBJ2-3; no definite D call. This CDR3 region has 12 residues. Germline CDR1 is MNHEY and CDR2 is SMNVEV (reference sequence). Trimming stripped 5 bases from V and 5 bases from J, with 8 bases between.

The chain combines TRBV30 with TRBJ1-4; TRBD1 matches 7 bases. Losses at the gene ends were 3 bases for V and 8 bases for J; bases not matched to a gene: 6. The CDR3 sequence is 13 residues long. Germline CDR1 is GTSNPN and CDR2 is SVGIG (reference sequence). Here the CDR3 reads CAWRPAGGEKLFF. In DNA form, the CDR3 reads TGTGCCTGGAGACCCGCAGGGGGAGAAAAACTGTTTTTT. The whole variable domain, remainder taken from reference TRBV30 and TRBJ1-4, is SQTIHQWPATLVQPVGSPLSLECTVEGTSNPNLYWYRQAAGRGLQLLFYSVGIGQISSEVPQNLSASRPQDRQFILSSKKLLLSDSGFYLCAWRPAGGEKLFFGSGTQLSVL.

This clone was detected once. V is TRBV30 and J is TRBJ2-2, with 7 nucleotides matching TRBD1. Germline CDR1 is GTSNPN and CDR2 is SVGIG (reference sequence). This CDR3 is 15 amino acids long. J lost 0 bases, V lost 3 bases, and 4 bases had no gene match. CDR3 sequence reads: CAWRVTGTNTGELFF. The CDR3 DNA reads as TGTGCCTGGAGAGTGACAGGGACGAACACCGGGGAGCTGTTTTTT.

The V call is TRBV9, the J call TRBJ1-2; weak D call: TRBD1 (5 bases). This CDR3 has 14 residues. The germline V gene encodes CDR1 SGDLS and CDR2 YYNGEE. The germline V and J ends were trimmed by 6 bases and 7 bases, with 19 bases remaining between them. CDR3 region: CASKREDKGFGYTF. CDR3 in DNA: TGTGCCAGCAAACGGGAGGACAAGGGATTTGGCTACACCTTC. The full variable domain, with the rest looked up from reference TRBV9 and TRBJ1-2, is DSGVTQTPKHLITATGQRVTLRCSPRSGDLSVYWYQQSLDQGLQFLIQYYNGEERAKGNILERFSAQQFPDLHSELNLSSLELGDSALYFCASKREDKGFGYTFGSGTRLTVV.

The chain employs TRBV29-1 and TRBJ1-1, with TRBD1 matching 7 bases. Germline CDR1 reads SQVTM; CDR2 reads ANQGSEA. CDR3 length: 13 amino acids. The V gene end was trimmed by 3 bases and the J gene end by 2 bases; junction bases not matched to a gene: 3. The CDR3 nucleotides are TGCAGCGTTGACGACAGGGTAAACACTGAAGCTTTCTTT. Translating gives CSVDDRVNTEAFF.

This chain connects TRBV29-1 to TRBJ2-1, with a weak D call TRBD1 (6 bases). Germline lookup yields CDR1 SQVTM and CDR2 ANQGSEA. Trimming stripped 2 bases from V and 1 base from J, with 9 bases between. CDR3 length: 14 amino acids. The CDR3 region is CSVEFQGSYNEQFF. DNA of the CDR3: TGCAGCGTTGAATTCCAGGGGTCCTACAATGAGCAGTTCTTC.

The chain couples TRBV5-1 to TRBJ1-5; D may be TRBD1 (6 bases). V gave up 3 bases and J gave up 2 bases, with 9 bases separating them. The CDR3 is 14 amino acids. CDR1 is SGHRS and CDR2 is YFSETQ in the germline V gene. CDR3 coding DNA: TGCGCCAGCAGCTCAGGGGTTGGCAATCAGCCCCAGCATTTT. It codes for CASSSGVGNQPQHF.

This clone showed up just a few times. The chain carries TRBV7-9 and TRBJ1-1, with D possibly matching TRBD1 (6 bases). V dropped 5 bases and J dropped 0 bases, with 16 bases sitting between them. The CDR3 is 16 amino acids. The germline V gene encodes CDR1 SEHNR and CDR2 FQNEAQ (reference sequence). The CDR3 reads CASSPRGHNLNTEAFF. In DNA, the CDR3 is TGTGCCAGCAGCCCCCGGGGACACAACCTGAACACTGAAGCTTTCTTT.

J is TRBJ2-1 and V is TRBV14; D is unresolved. There are 12 residues in the CDR3. V lost 2 bases to trimming and J lost 9 bases, with 8 bases between them. Germline V lookup: CDR1 SGHDN, CDR2 FVKESK. The CDR3 protein is CASSQSGGEQFF. CDR3 nucleotides: TGTGCCAGCAGCCAATCAGGCGGTGAGCAGTTCTTC.

The chain links TRBV5-6 to TRBJ2-7, with D possibly being TRBD1 (5 bases). The V gene lost 0 bases and the J gene lost 2 bases, with 15 bases spanning the gap. Germline lookup yields CDR1 SGHDT and CDR2 YYEEEE. This CDR3 comprises 16 residues. This CDR3 is CASSLAGNSRAYEQYF. The DNA for the CDR3 is TGTGCCAGCAGCTTGGCAGGGAATAGTAGAGCCTACGAGCAGTACTTC.

This clone was found a few times. The rearrangement uses TRBV7-2 and TRBJ1-2; TRBD1 might be the D (5 bases). The CDR3 contains 14 residues. Trimming left V 1 base short and J 4 bases short, with 10 bases between. Per the germline V gene, CDR1 is SGHTA and CDR2 is FQGNSA. The CDR3 DNA follows: TGTGCCAGCAGCTTAGGAGGGGTGGGCTATGGCTACACCTTC. This encodes CASSLGGVGYGYTF.

The rearrangement links TRBV9 to TRBJ1-6; D is ambiguous. The CDR3 has 14 amino acids. V shed 0 bases and J shed 7 bases, with 8 bases lying between them. The germline V gene has CDR1 SGDLS and CDR2 YYNGEE. CDR3 in amino acids: CASSVDPGNSPLHF. In nucleotides, the CDR3 is TGTGCCAGCAGCGTAGACCCTGGCAATTCACCCCTCCACTTT. The full variable domain, rest sourced from reference TRBV9 and TRBJ1-6, is DSGVTQTPKHLITATGQRVTLRCSPRSGDLSVYWYQQSLDQGLQFLIQYYNGEERAKGNILERFSAQQFPDLHSELNLSSLELGDSALYFCASSVDPGNSPLHFGNGTRLTVT.

V is TRBV4-1 and J is TRBJ1-5; D is uncertain. The CDR3 consists of 16 residues. V gave up 0 bases and J gave up 4 bases, with 13 bases separating them. Germline V gene sequence: CDR1 MGHRA, CDR2 YSYEKL. The CDR3 region is CASSQDLGQINQPQHF. The CDR3, as DNA: TGCGCCAGCAGCCAAGATCTTGGGCAGATAAATCAGCCCCAGCATTTT.

The chain joins TRBV30 to TRBJ2-5; 7 nucleotides match TRBD1. This CDR3 comprises 16 residues. Trimming cost V 0 bases and J 3 bases; bases outside gene matches: 10. CDR1 is GTSNPN, CDR2 SVGIG, per germline (reference sequence). The CDR3 is CAWSVERGLPEETQYF. For the CDR3, the DNA is TGTGCCTGGAGTGTCGAGAGGGGGCTCCCCGAAGAGACCCAGTACTTC.

The rearrangement uses TRBV5-1 and TRBJ2-5, with D hard to call. This CDR3 is built from 15 residues. V shed 4 bases and J shed 5 bases, with 18 bases lying between them. Per the germline V gene, CDR1 is SGHRS and CDR2 is YFSETQ. The CDR3: CASSAPTRARETQYF. DNA of the CDR3: TGCGCCAGCAGCGCGCCGACTCGCGCCAGGGAGACCCAGTACTTC.

The chain has TRBV5-4 and TRBJ2-2, with a possible D match to TRBD2 (5 bases). Germline CDR1 reads SGHNT; CDR2 reads YYREEE (reference sequence). The CDR3 runs 13 residues. Trimming shortened V by 3 bases and J by 7 bases, and 10 bases separated the two germline ends. CDR3 nucleotide sequence: TGTGCCAGCAGCTCCCCCCGGGACGGGGAGCTGTTTTTT. Its translation is CASSSPRDGELFF.

Relative to its sample, this clone is medium-sized. The rearrangement uses TRBV6-5 and TRBJ1-4; D is undetermined. This CDR3 is 12 amino acids long. The germline CDR1 and CDR2 sequences are MNHEY and SVGAGI. Trimming stripped 6 bases from V and 8 bases from J, with 10 bases between. This CDR3 reads CASSPGKEKLFF. In DNA, the CDR3 is TGTGCCAGCAGCCCCGGAAAGGAAAAACTGTTTTTT.

The chain uses TRBV5-6 and TRBJ2-3; D ambiguous. Germline V lookup: CDR1 SGHDT, CDR2 YYEEEE. This CDR3 spans 11 amino acids. The V gene lost 1 base and the J gene lost 6 bases, with 3 bases spanning the gap. The CDR3 spells CASSLLDTQYF. Written as DNA, the CDR3 is TGTGCCAGCAGCTTGTTGGATACGCAGTATTTT.

The chain employs TRBV20-1 and TRBJ1-4; D is undetermined. Germline-derived CDR1 and CDR2 are DFQATT and SNEGSKA (reference sequence). V lost 1 base, J lost 7 bases, and 4 bases lay in between. The CDR3 covers 11 residues. The CDR3, as DNA: TGCAGTGCTAGAGGGTCTGAAAAACTGTTTTTT. This encodes CSARGSEKLFF.

The CDR3 coding sequence is TGTGCCATCAGTGAGGATGGACAGAACACTGAAGCTTTCTTT. It translates to CAISEDGQNTEAFF. V and J are TRBV10-3 and TRBJ1-1; TRBD1 is a possible D gene (5 bases). Looked up from germline, CDR1 is ENHRY and CDR2 is SYGVKD. Between the trimmed V and J ends, which lost 2 bases and 1 base, there was a span of 8 bases. There are 14 residues in the CDR3.

The rearrangement joins TRBV30 to TRBJ1-2; 7 bases are a match to TRBD1. Trimming removed 3 bases from V and 3 bases from J; junction bases left unmatched: 7. Germline V gene data show CDR1 as GTSNPN and CDR2 as SVGIG (reference sequence). This CDR3 has 14 residues. The CDR3 region is CAWRGDSQYYGYTF. In nucleotides, the CDR3 is TGTGCCTGGAGAGGGGACAGCCAATACTATGGCTACACCTTC.

As DNA, the CDR3 is TGTGCCAGCAGGGGGCTAGCGGGGGGCGTTGAGCAGTTCTTC. Amino acids: CASRGLAGGVEQFF. The gene calls are TRBV2 and TRBJ2-1; the match to TRBD2 covers 11 bases. This CDR3 is 14 amino acids long. Germline V gene sequence: CDR1 SNHLY, CDR2 FYNNEI. V gave up 6 bases and J gave up 9 bases; unmatched junction bases: 7.

The chain carries TRBV29-1 and TRBJ1-2, with D tentatively TRBD1 (5 bases). This CDR3 has 16 residues. The germline CDR1 and CDR2 sequences are SQVTM and ANQGSEA. The V gene lost 3 bases and the J gene lost 3 bases, with 20 bases spanning the gap. The CDR3 bases are TGCAGCGTTGATAAAGCCGTCCGGGGCAGCGACTATGGCTACACCTTC. It translates to CSVDKAVRGSDYGYTF. Combining the CDR3 with reference TRBV29-1 and TRBJ1-2 gives the whole variable domain SAVISQKPSRDICQRGTSLTIQCQVDSQVTMMFWYRQQPGQSLTLIATANQGSEATYESGFVIDKFPISRPNLTFSTLTVSNMSPEDSSIYLCSVDKAVRGSDYGYTFGSGTRLTVV.

V gene TRBV12-5 combines with J gene TRBJ2-3; D call uncertain. The CDR3 is 10 residues long. Germline V gene lookup returns CDR1 LGHNT and CDR2 FRNRAP. V was trimmed by 3 bases and J by 8 bases, leaving 3 bases between them. The DNA for the CDR3 is TGTGCTAGTGGTTTTGGTACGCAGTATTTT. It yields the protein CASGFGTQYF.

Only a few counts were recorded for this clone. V is TRBV19 and J is TRBJ2-7; the D is unclear. CDR1 LNHDA and CDR2 SQIVND come from the germline V gene (reference sequence). The CDR3 is 15 residues long. Trimming took 5 bases from V and 5 from J, leaving 19 bases between them. The CDR3: CASSGRKIVGNEQYF. In DNA, the CDR3 is TGTGCCAGTAGTGGAAGGAAAATTGTTGGTAACGAGCAGTACTTC.

This clone has a handful of counts. The chain has TRBV29-1 and TRBJ2-3; D might be TRBD2 (5 bases). This CDR3 contains 13 residues. Germline CDR1 reads SQVTM; CDR2 reads ANQGSEA. Trimming removed 0 bases at V and 12 bases at J, with 16 bases between. This chain's CDR3 is CSVEDRPPGIQYF. The CDR3 DNA is TGCAGCGTTGAAGATCGACCCCCGGGGATCCAGTATTTT.